These 25 T cell receptor beta chains were all obtained from the same sample, sequenced in a study of cytomegalovirus exposure and HLA in healthy donors. The study ran its PCR with 60 Vbeta and 13 Jbeta primers. Method: immunoSEQ multiplex PCR; TCRdb's copy keeps in-frame clones and lacks some. The sample carries around 140,000 clones, roughly 79% recorded once. Sequencing input: PBMCs. The origin of the receptors is a woman between 18 and 29 years old in good health and CMV-seronegative.

The chain combines TRBV19 with TRBJ2-3, with D unresolved. Deletions cut 3 bases from V and 5 bases from J, with 12 bases between. Germline V gene sequence: CDR1 LNHDA, CDR2 SQIVND (reference sequence). The CDR3 extends over 14 amino acids. In nucleotides, the CDR3 is TGTGCCAGTAGTATGTTTAGTCGACAAGATACGCAGTATTTT. This gives the protein CASSMFSRQDTQYF.

The chain is built from TRBV6-6 and TRBJ2-5, with 10 nucleotides matching TRBD2. The CDR3 covers 13 residues. CDR1 and CDR2 from the germline V gene are MNHNY and SVGAGI (reference sequence). V dropped 5 bases and J dropped 4; count of bases not matched to a gene: 1. CDR3 in DNA: TGTGCCAGCAGTGGACTAGCGGTAGAGACCCAGTACTTC. It codes for CASSGLAVETQYF.

The chain employs TRBV7-2 and TRBJ1-2, with D maybe TRBD1 (6 bases). Trimming pared 5 bases from V and 6 bases from J, leaving 13 bases between. Germline V CDR1 and CDR2: SGHTA, FQGNSA. The CDR3 loop spans 13 amino acids. The CDR3 DNA sequence: TGTGCCAGCAGCCAGGGGCCGCTCGATGGCTACACCTTC. Protein sequence: CASSQGPLDGYTF.

This clone was seen a handful of times. The genes are TRBV5-6 and TRBJ1-1; TRBD1 might be the D (6 bases). CDR1 and CDR2 from the germline V gene are SGHDT and YYEEEE. CDR3 length: 15 residues. The ends were cut back, 4 bases at V and 1 base at J, with 14 bases in the middle. CDR3 in amino acids: CASSQAGHQNTEAFF. CDR3 nucleotide sequence: TGTGCCAGCAGCCAAGCGGGACACCAGAACACTGAAGCTTTCTTT.

The rearrangement links TRBV7-9 to TRBJ2-7; D remains ambiguous. Trimming shortened V by 5 bases and J by 7 bases, and 9 bases separated the two germline ends. This CDR3 contains 11 residues. CDR1 and CDR2 from the germline V gene are SEHNR and FQNEAQ (reference sequence). DNA of the CDR3: TGTGCCAGCAGCCCGTTTGAGGAGCAGTACTTC. Its protein product is CASSPFEEQYF.

The chain joins TRBV12-5 to TRBJ1-1; D gene unclear. Per the germline V gene, CDR1 is LGHNT and CDR2 is FRNRAP. This CDR3 region has 12 residues. Trimming pared 7 bases from V and 3 bases from J, leaving 9 bases between. CDR3 coding DNA: TGTGCTAGTGACCGCGATTACACTGAAGCTTTCTTT. Amino acid sequence: CASDRDYTEAFF.

The chain carries TRBV6-4 and TRBJ2-1, with 11 bases aligning to TRBD2. The length of the CDR3 is 17 residues. Trimming at V came to 2 bases and at J to 9 bases, leaving 12 bases not matched to a gene. CDR1 is MRHNA and CDR2 is SNTAGT in the germline V gene. DNA for the CDR3: TGTGCCAGCAGTGACATGCTGGAACTAGCGGGAGTTAGTGAGCAGTTCTTC. The encoded protein is CASSDMLELAGVSEQFF.

This rearrangement joins TRBV29-1 to TRBJ1-2, with D possibly TRBD1 on 6 matching bases. From germline, CDR1 is SQVTM and CDR2 ANQGSEA. Trimming pared 6 bases from V and 1 base from J, leaving 24 bases between. This CDR3 is 17 amino acids long. CDR3 coding DNA: TGCAGCGTCCCCGAAAGGGGACACCTTTCCAATAACTATGGCTACACCTTC. Translated, it gives CSVPERGHLSNNYGYTF.

The rearrangement links TRBV7-8 to TRBJ1-1; D call uncertain. The V and J ends lost 5 bases and 7 bases respectively, with 11 bases between them. CDR1 SGHVS and CDR2 FQNEAQ come from the germline V gene. The CDR3 contains 12 residues. In nucleotides, the CDR3 is TGTGCCAGCAGCCCCCCCGGGGTTGAAGCTTTCTTT. It yields the protein CASSPPGVEAFF. Filled out from reference TRBV7-8 and TRBJ1-1, the complete variable domain reads GAGVSQSPRYKVAKRGQDVALRCDPISGHVSLFWYQQALGQGPEFLTYFQNEAQLDKSGLPSDRFFAERPEGSVSTLKIQRTQQEDSAVYLCASSPPGVEAFFGQGTRLTVV.

The rearrangement joins TRBV6-1 to TRBJ1-4, with TRBD1 matching 9 bases. Germline V gene sequence: CDR1 MNHNS, CDR2 SASEGT. The CDR3 is 15 amino acids. V was pared by 5 bases and J by 7 bases, with 8 bases of the junction left unmatched. The CDR3: CASSRYRGPGEKLFF. CDR3 DNA sequence: TGTGCCAGCAGTCGATACAGGGGGCCAGGTGAAAAACTGTTTTTT.

The V gene is TRBV5-6, the J gene TRBJ2-2, with D possibly TRBD2 on 5 matching bases. The CDR3 has 15 residues. The germline V gene encodes CDR1 SGHDT and CDR2 YYEEEE. V lost 7 bases and J lost 3, with 16 bases in between. The CDR3 DNA reads TGTGCCAGCGGAGGTTCAAGACATTACACCGGGGAGCTGTTTTTT. It codes for CASGGSRHYTGELFF.

The chain is built from TRBV6-5 and TRBJ2-5; D may be TRBD1 (5 bases). The CDR3 totals 13 residues. Trimming removed 7 bases at V and 4 bases at J, with 13 bases between. Looked up from germline, CDR1 is MNHEY and CDR2 is SVGAGI. CDR3 protein: CASMNQRGETQYF. CDR3 in DNA: TGTGCCAGCATGAATCAAAGGGGAGAGACCCAGTACTTC.

J is TRBJ2-7 and V is TRBV6-1; possibly TRBD1 for D (5 bases). The V end lost 8 bases, the J end lost 6 bases, and 17 bases lay between the germline ends. The V gene's germline CDR1 is MNHNS and CDR2 SASEGT. The length of the CDR3 is 13 residues. The DNA of the CDR3 is TGTGCCAGCGGTTCGCAGGGTGCAGCCGAGCAGTACTTC. It yields the protein CASGSQGAAEQYF.

The gene calls are TRBV18 and TRBJ2-7, with TRBD1 as a possible D gene (5 bases). The germline V gene encodes CDR1 KGHSH and CDR2 LQKENI. CDR3 length equals 15 residues. With 2 bases removed from V and 4 bases from J, the gap between germline ends came to 15 bases. The CDR3 DNA reads as TGTGCCAGCTCACCAATAATTGGACACCAATACGAGCAGTACTTC. Translation gives CASSPIIGHQYEQYF.

The chain links TRBV7-9 to TRBJ1-2; the D gene is possibly TRBD1 (5 bases). Germline lookup yields CDR1 SEHNR and CDR2 FQNEAQ (reference sequence). Trimming left V 1 base short and J 0 bases short, with 6 bases between. CDR3 length equals 14 residues. The DNA of the CDR3 is TGTGCCAGCAGCTTAGGACAGACTAACTATGGCTACACCTTC. It yields the protein CASSLGQTNYGYTF.

This clone came up once. This sequence joins TRBV6-1 and TRBJ1-2, with a possible D match to TRBD1 (6 bases). V dropped 1 base and J dropped 3 bases, with 21 bases sitting between them. The CDR3 contains 18 residues. Looked up from germline, CDR1 is MNHNS and CDR2 is SASEGT. CDR3: CASSEGSGTPSRHYGYTF. The CDR3 DNA is TGTGCCAGCAGTGAAGGTTCCGGGACACCTAGTCGTCACTATGGCTACACCTTC.

This chain joins TRBV4-1 and TRBJ2-7; D remains unclear. Germline V gene sequence: CDR1 MGHRA, CDR2 YSYEKL. The CDR3 loop spans 16 amino acids. The V end lost 0 bases, the J end lost 7 bases, and 19 bases lay between the germline ends. CDR3 residues: CASSQDVTGYYGEQYF. The DNA of the CDR3 is TGCGCCAGCAGCCAAGATGTGACGGGTTACTATGGGGAGCAGTACTTC.

J is TRBJ2-1 and V is TRBV12-5, with 8 positions matching TRBD2. With 0 bases clipped from V and 4 bases from J, the junction kept 5 bases outside the gene matches. Germline V gene data show CDR1 as LGHNT and CDR2 as FRNRAP. This CDR3 comprises 16 residues. The CDR3, as DNA: TGTGCTAGTGGTTTGGTAAGGCTAGCGGGTTACAATGAGCAGTTCTTC. This translates into CASGLVRLAGYNEQFF.

This chain uses TRBV27 with TRBJ1-1; D remains unclear. The V gene lost 5 bases and the J gene lost 2 bases, with 9 bases spanning the gap. The CDR3 length is 13 residues. Germline V lookup: CDR1 MNHEY, CDR2 SMNVEV (reference sequence). The CDR3 nucleotides read TGTGCCAGCAGTCAAAACGGTAACACTGAAGCTTTCTTT. It yields the protein CASSQNGNTEAFF.

V gene TRBV9 combines with J gene TRBJ2-1; 8 bases match TRBD1. CDR3 length: 14 residues. V gave up 9 bases and J gave up 8 bases; unmatched junction bases: 13. Per germline, CDR1 SGDLS and CDR2 YYNGEE. CDR3 coding DNA: TGTGCCACCGAGAGGGCAGGGGGCCTCGATGAGCAGTTCTTC. It specifies CATERAGGLDEQFF.

This sequence joins TRBV5-1 and TRBJ1-1, with D possibly matching TRBD1 (6 bases). The CDR3 length is 14 residues. V lost 4 bases to trimming and J lost 4 bases, with 14 bases between them. Germline V lookup: CDR1 SGHRS, CDR2 YFSETQ. The CDR3 sequence is CASSAPGDPTEAFF. The DNA for the CDR3 is TGCGCCAGCAGCGCCCCAGGGGACCCCACTGAAGCTTTCTTT.

The gene calls are TRBV6-4 and TRBJ2-5; 7 nucleotides line up with TRBD1. V dropped 3 bases and J dropped 5; count of bases not matched to a gene: 6. The germline V gene has CDR1 MRHNA and CDR2 SNTAGT. This CDR3 comprises 14 residues. The chain's CDR3 is CASSEGQGEETQYF. For the CDR3, the DNA is TGTGCCAGCAGTGAAGGGCAGGGGGAGGAGACCCAGTACTTC.

The V and J genes are TRBV19 and TRBJ2-3, with TRBD2 as a possible D gene (5 bases). This CDR3 spans 13 amino acids. Germline CDR1 reads LNHDA; CDR2 reads SQIVND (reference sequence). Trimming pared 6 bases from V and 2 bases from J, leaving 9 bases between. CDR3 residues: CASRHRDTDTQYF. CDR3 nucleotide sequence: TGTGCCAGTAGACACCGGGACACAGATACGCAGTATTTT.

J is TRBJ1-2 and V is TRBV30, with TRBD1 as a possible D gene (5 bases). V was trimmed by 0 bases and J by 0 bases, leaving 23 bases between them. Germline assignment: CDR1 GTSNPN and CDR2 SVGIG (reference sequence). CDR3 length: 19 residues. In DNA form, the CDR3 reads TGTGCCTGGAGTGTTTTCCCGGGCAGGGCAGATAGAGCTAACTATGGCTACACCTTC. It yields the protein CAWSVFPGRADRANYGYTF. Full variable domain (remainder filled in from reference TRBV30 and TRBJ1-2): SQTIHQWPATLVQPVGSPLSLECTVEGTSNPNLYWYRQAAGRGLQLLFYSVGIGQISSEVPQNLSASRPQDRQFILSSKKLLLSDSGFYLCAWSVFPGRADRANYGYTFGSGTRLTVV.

The chain joins TRBV30 to TRBJ1-1; D remains unclear. This CDR3 is 13 amino acids long. The V end was cut by 3 bases, the J end by 3 bases, with 11 bases between. From germline, CDR1 is GTSNPN and CDR2 SVGIG (reference sequence). DNA of the CDR3: TGTGCCTGGAGCCCCCAGGTTGACACTGAAGCTTTCTTT. Residues: CAWSPQVDTEAFF.